This is a list of T cell receptor beta chains from one sample in a study of blood T cells in healthy people across ages. From the 5' RACE reads, TCRdb called clonotypes with MiXCR, one entry per CDR3 protein. This table holds about 1.8 million distinct CDR3 sequences, 40% to 55% found once. Material for sequencing was blood. These TCRs come from a woman aged 40 to 50 in good health. The CDR3 runs from the conserved cysteine through the conserved F or W. The order of the fields is CDR3 protein, CDR3 DNA, D gene, J gene, CDR3 length, clone size, V gene. A D gene is named only where the DNA matches it firmly. Size is stated for part of the rows, as once, few or many counts, or as a class when the clone is expanded.

CDR3aa: CASSDGQGNQPQHF
CDR3nt: TGTGCCAGCAGTGACGGACAGGGCAATCAGCCCCAGCATTTT
d_gene: TRBD1
j_gene: TRBJ1-5
len: 14
abundance: few
v_gene: TRBV25-1

CDR3aa: CASNDRGDSQGTSTDTQYF
CDR3nt: TGTGCCAGCAACGATAGGGGAGACAGTCAAGGGACTAGCACAGATACGCAGTATTTT
d_gene: .
j_gene: TRBJ2-3
len: 19
abundance: .
v_gene: TRBV11-2

CDR3aa: CASSRRAEEDTQYF
CDR3nt: TGCGCCAGCAGCCGTCGGGCCGAGGAAGATACGCAGTATTTT
d_gene: .
j_gene: TRBJ2-3
len: 14
abundance: .
v_gene: TRBV4-3

CDR3aa: CASWATWVDYGYTF
CDR3nt: TGTGCCAGCTGGGCCACTTGGGTCGACTATGGCTACACCTTC
d_gene: .
j_gene: TRBJ1-2
len: 14
abundance: .
v_gene: TRBV12-3/TRBV12-4

CDR3aa: CASSQVTAEELFF
CDR3nt: TGTGCCAGCAGCCAAGTCACCGCCGAGGAGCTGTTTTTT
d_gene: .
j_gene: TRBJ2-2
len: 13
abundance: few
v_gene: TRBV4-2

CDR3aa: CASSFAGYRNEQFF
CDR3nt: TGTGCCAGCAGTTTTGCAGGGTATCGAAATGAGCAGTTCTTC
d_gene: .
j_gene: TRBJ2-1
len: 14
abundance: few
v_gene: TRBV6-2/TRBV6-3

CDR3aa: CSVGNRLNEKLFF
CDR3nt: TGCAGCGTTGGTAACAGGCTTAATGAAAAACTGTTTTTT
d_gene: .
j_gene: TRBJ1-4
len: 13
abundance: few
v_gene: TRBV29-1

CDR3aa: CASSLNGQINEQYF
CDR3nt: TGCGCCAGCAGCCTAAACGGACAGATCAACGAGCAGTACTTC
d_gene: .
j_gene: TRBJ2-7
len: 14
abundance: .
v_gene: TRBV4-1

CDR3aa: CASSPRDRVGEGYTF
CDR3nt: TGCGCCAGCAGCCCGCGGGACAGGGTAGGGGAGGGCTACACCTTC
d_gene: TRBD1
j_gene: TRBJ1-2
len: 15
abundance: .
v_gene: TRBV5-1

CDR3aa: CASSFDYQETQFF
CDR3nt: TGTGCCAGCAGTTTTGACTATCAAGAGACCCAGTTCTTC
d_gene: .
j_gene: TRBJ2-1
len: 13
abundance: once
v_gene: TRBV12-3/TRBV12-4

CDR3aa: CTSRVTGGATDTQYF
CDR3nt: TGTACCAGCAGGGTCACCGGGGGGGCAACAGATACGCAGTATTTT
d_gene: TRBD2
j_gene: TRBJ2-3
len: 15
abundance: .
v_gene: TRBV6-2/TRBV6-3